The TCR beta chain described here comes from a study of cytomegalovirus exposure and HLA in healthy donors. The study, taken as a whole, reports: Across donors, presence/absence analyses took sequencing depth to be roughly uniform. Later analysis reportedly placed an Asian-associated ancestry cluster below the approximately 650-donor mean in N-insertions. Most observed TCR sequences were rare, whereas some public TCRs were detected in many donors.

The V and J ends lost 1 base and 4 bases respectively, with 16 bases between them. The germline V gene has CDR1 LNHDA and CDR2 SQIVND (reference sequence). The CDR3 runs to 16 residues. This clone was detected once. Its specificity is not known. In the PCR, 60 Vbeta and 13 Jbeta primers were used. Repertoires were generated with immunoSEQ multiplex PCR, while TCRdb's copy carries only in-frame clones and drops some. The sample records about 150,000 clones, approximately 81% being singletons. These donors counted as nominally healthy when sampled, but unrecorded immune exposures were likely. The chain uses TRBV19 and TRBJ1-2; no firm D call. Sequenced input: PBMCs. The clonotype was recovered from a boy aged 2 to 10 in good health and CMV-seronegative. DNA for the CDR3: TGTGCCAGTAGTATAGTGTCCGGGGTCTACGCCTATGGCTACACCTTC. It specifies CASSIVSGVYAYGYTF.